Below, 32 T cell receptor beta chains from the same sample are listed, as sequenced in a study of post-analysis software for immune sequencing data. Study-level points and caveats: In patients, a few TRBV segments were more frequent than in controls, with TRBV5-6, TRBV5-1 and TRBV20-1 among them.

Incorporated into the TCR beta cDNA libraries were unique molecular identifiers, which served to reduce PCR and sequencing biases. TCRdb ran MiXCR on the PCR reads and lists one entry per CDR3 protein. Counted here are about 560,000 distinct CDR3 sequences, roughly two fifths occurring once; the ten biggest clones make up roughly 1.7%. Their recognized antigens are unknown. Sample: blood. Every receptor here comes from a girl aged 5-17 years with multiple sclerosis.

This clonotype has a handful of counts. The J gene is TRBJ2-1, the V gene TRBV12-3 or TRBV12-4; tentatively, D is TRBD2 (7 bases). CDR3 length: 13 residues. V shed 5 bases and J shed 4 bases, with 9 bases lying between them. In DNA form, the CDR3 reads TGTGCCAGCAGTAGGGGGGGGTACAATGAGCAGTTCTTC. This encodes CASSRGGYNEQFF.

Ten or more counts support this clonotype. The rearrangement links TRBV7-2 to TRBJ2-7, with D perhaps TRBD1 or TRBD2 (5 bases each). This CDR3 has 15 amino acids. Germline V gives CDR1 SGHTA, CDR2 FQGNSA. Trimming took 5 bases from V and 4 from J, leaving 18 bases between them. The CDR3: CASSPGSPGGYEQYF. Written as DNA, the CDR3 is TGTGCCAGCAGCCCAGGGTCACCGGGCGGGTACGAGCAGTACTTC.

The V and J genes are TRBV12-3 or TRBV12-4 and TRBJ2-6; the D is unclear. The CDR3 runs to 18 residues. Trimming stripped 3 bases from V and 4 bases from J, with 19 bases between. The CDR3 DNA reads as TGTGCCAGCAGTTTCCGACCCGCCCACTTTTCCGGGGCCAACGTCCTGACTTTC. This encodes CASSFRPAHFSGANVLTF.

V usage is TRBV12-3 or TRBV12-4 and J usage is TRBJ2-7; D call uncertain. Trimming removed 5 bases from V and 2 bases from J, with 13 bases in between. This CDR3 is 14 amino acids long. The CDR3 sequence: CASSPADGAYEQYF. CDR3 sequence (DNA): TGTGCCAGCAGTCCCGCGGACGGCGCCTACGAGCAGTACTTC.

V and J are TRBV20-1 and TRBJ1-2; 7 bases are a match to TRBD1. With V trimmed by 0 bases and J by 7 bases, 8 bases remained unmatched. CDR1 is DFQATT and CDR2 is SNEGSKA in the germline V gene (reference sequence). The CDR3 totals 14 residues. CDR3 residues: CSARDPKGAGGYTF. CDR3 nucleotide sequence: TGCAGTGCTAGAGATCCGAAGGGGGCGGGTGGCTACACCTTC.

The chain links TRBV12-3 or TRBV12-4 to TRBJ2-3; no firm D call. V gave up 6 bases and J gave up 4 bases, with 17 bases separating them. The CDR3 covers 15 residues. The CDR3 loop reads CASSLPVGSPDTQYF. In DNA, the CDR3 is TGTGCCAGCAGCTTGCCCGTGGGCAGCCCAGATACGCAGTATTTT.

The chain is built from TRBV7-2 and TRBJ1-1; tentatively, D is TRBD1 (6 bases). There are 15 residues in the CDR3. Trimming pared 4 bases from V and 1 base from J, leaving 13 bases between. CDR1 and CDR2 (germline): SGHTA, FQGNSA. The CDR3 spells CASSSGTIGNTEAFF. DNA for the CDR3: TGTGCCAGCAGCTCGGGGACAATAGGGAACACTGAAGCTTTCTTT.

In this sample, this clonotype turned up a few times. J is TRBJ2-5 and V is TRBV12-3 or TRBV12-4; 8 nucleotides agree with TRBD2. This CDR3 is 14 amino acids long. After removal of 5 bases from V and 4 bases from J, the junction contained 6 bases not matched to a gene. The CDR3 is CASSAAGGGETQYF. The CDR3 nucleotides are TGTGCCAGCAGTGCCGCGGGGGGAGGAGAGACCCAGTACTTC.

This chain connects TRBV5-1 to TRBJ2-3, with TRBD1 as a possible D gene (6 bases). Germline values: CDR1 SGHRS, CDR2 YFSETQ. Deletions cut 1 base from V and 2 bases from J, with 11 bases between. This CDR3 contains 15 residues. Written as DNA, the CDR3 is TGCGCCAGCAGCTTGACAGGGTCACCCACAGATACGCAGTATTTT. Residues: CASSLTGSPTDTQYF.

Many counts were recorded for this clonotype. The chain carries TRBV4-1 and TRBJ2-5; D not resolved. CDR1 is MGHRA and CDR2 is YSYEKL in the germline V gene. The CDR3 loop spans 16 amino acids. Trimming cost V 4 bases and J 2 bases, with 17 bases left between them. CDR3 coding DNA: TGCGCCAGCAGCCGAAAATCCAGCTTTGGTCAAGAGACCCAGTACTTC. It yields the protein CASSRKSSFGQETQYF.

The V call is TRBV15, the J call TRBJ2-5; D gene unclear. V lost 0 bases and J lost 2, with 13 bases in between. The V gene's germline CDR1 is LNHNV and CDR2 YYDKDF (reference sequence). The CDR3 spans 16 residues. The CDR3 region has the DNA TGTGCCACCAGCAGAGATGAAGGCTATAGACAAGAGACCCAGTACTTC. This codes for CATSRDEGYRQETQYF.

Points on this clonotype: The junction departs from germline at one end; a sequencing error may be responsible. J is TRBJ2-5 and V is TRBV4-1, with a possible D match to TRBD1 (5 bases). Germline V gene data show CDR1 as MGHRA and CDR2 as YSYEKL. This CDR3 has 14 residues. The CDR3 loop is CASGQDRRGETQYF. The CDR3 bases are TGCGCCAGCGGCCAAGATCGTAGGGGAGAGACCCAGTACTTC.

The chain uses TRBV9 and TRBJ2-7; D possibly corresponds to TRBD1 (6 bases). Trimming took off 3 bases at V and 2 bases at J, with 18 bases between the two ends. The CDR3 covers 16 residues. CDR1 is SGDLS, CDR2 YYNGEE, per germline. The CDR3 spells CASSEGVSVSPYEQYF. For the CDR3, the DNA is TGTGCCAGCAGCGAGGGGGTATCGGTTTCCCCCTACGAGCAGTACTTC.

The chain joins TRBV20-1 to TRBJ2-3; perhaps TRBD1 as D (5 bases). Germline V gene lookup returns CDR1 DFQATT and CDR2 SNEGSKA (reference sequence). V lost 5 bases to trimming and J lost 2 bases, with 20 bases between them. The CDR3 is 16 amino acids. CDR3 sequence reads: CSAQPDLKQDTDTQYF. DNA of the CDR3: TGCAGTGCTCAACCTGACTTGAAACAGGACACAGATACGCAGTATTTT.

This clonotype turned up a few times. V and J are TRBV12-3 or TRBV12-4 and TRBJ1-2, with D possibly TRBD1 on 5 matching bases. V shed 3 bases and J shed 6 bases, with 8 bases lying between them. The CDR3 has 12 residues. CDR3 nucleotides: TGTGCCAGCAGTTTGGGGGTAGATGGCTACACCTTC. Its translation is CASSLGVDGYTF.

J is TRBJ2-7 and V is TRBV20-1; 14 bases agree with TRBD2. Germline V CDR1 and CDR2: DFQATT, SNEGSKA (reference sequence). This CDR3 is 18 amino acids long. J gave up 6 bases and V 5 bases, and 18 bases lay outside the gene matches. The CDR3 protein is CSAPDLRTGTSGSTEQYF. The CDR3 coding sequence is TGCAGTGCTCCAGATCTAAGAACCGGGACTAGCGGGAGTACCGAGCAGTACTTC.

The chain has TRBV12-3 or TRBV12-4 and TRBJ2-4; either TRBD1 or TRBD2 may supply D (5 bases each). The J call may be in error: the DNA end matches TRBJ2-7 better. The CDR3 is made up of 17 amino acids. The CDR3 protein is CASSPSVRGRRSYEQYF. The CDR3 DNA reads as TGTGCCAGCAGCCCGTCCGTTCGGGGACGGCGCAGCTACGAGCAGTACTTC.

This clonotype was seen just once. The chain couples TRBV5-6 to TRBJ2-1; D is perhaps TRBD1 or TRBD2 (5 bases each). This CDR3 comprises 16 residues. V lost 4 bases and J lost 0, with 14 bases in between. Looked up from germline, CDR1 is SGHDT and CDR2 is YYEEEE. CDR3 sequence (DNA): TGTGCCAGCAGCACCGGGACGCCGAGCTCCTACAATGAGCAGTTCTTC. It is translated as CASSTGTPSSYNEQFF. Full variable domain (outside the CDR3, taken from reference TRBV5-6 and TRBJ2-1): DAGVTQSPTHLIKTRGQQVTLRCSPKSGHDTVSWYQQALGQGPQFIFQYYEEEERQRGNFPDRFSGHQFPNYSSELNVNALLLGDSALYLCASSTGTPSSYNEQFFGPGTRLTVL.

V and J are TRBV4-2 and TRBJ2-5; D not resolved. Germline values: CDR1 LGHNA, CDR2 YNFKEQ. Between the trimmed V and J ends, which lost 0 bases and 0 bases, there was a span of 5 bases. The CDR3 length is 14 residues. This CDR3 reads CASSQERYQETQYF. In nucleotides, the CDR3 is TGTGCCAGCAGCCAAGAACGGTACCAAGAGACCCAGTACTTC.

The chain's CDR3 is CASSPREGADTQYF. The CDR3 DNA reads TGCGCCAGCAGCCCACGGGAGGGAGCGGATACGCAGTATTTT. V gene TRBV4-1 combines with J gene TRBJ2-3, with TRBD2 matching 8 bases. The CDR3 loop spans 14 amino acids. In germline, CDR1 is MGHRA, CDR2 YSYEKL. Trimming at V came to 4 bases and at J to 6 bases, leaving 6 bases not matched to a gene.

This CDR3 reads CASSSSLHRVQPQHF. Here the CDR3 DNA reads TGTGCCAGCAGTTCCTCCCTTCACAGGGTACAGCCCCAGCATTTT. The chain is built from TRBV6-5 and TRBJ1-5, with D maybe TRBD1 (6 bases). V lost 4 bases to trimming and J lost 7 bases, with 17 bases between them. The CDR3 is 15 residues long. Per the germline V gene, CDR1 is MNHEY and CDR2 is SVGAGI.

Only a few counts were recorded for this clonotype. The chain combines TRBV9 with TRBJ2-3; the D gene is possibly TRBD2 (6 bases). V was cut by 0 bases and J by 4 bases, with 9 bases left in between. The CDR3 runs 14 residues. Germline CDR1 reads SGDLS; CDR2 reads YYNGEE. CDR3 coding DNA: TGTGCCAGCAGCGTAGCCGGGAGATCAGATACGCAGTATTTT. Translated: CASSVAGRSDTQYF.

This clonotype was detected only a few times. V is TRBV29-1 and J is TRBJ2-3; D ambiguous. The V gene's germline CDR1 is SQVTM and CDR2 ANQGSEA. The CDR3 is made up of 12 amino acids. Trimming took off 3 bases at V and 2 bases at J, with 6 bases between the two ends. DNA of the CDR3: TGCAGCGTTGAGTGGCCCACAGATACGCAGTATTTT. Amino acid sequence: CSVEWPTDTQYF.

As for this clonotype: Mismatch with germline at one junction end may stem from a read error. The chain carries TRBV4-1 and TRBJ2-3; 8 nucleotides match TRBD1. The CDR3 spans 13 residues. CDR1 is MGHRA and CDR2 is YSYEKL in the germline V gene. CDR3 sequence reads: CASSPQGGSTQCF. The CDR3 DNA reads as TGCGCCAGCAGCCCACAGGGGGGAAGTACGCAGTGTTTT.

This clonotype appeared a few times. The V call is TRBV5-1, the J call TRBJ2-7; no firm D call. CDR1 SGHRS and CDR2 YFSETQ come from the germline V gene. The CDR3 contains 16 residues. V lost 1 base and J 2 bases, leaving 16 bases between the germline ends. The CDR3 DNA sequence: TGCGCCAGCAGCTTGAGGCCCGGAACATCGACCTACGAGCAGTACTTC. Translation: CASSLRPGTSTYEQYF. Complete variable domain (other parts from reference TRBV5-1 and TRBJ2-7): KAGVTQTPRYLIKTRGQQVTLSCSPISGHRSVSWYQQTPGQGLQFLFEYFSETQRNKGNFPGRFSGRQFSNSRSEMNVSTLELGDSALYLCASSLRPGTSTYEQYFGPGTRLTVT.

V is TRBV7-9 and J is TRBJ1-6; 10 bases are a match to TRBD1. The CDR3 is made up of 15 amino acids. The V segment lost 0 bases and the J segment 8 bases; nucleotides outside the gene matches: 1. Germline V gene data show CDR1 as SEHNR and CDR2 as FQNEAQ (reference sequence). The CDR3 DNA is TGTGCCAGCAGCTTAGCGACAGGGGGCGATTCACCCCTCCACTTT. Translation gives CASSLATGGDSPLHF.

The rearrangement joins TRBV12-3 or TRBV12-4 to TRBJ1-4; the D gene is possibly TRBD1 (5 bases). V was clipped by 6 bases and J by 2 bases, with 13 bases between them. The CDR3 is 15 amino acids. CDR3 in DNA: TGTGCCAGCAGCCCACTTGGGGGGACTAATGAAAAACTGTTTTTT. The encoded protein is CASSPLGGTNEKLFF.

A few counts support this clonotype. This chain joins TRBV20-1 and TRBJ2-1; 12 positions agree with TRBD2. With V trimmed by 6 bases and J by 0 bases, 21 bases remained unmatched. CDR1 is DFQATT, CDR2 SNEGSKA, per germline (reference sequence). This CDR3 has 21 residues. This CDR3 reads CSADEATSGGKALSSYNEQFF. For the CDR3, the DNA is TGCAGTGCAGACGAAGCGACTAGCGGGGGAAAGGCCCTCAGCTCCTACAATGAGCAGTTCTTC.

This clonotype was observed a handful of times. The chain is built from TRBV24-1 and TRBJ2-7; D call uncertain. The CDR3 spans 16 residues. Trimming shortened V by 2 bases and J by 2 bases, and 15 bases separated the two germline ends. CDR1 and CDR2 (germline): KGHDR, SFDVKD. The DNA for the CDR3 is TGTGCCACCAGTGATTCCGGACCGGAGTTCACCTACGAGCAGTACTTC. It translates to CATSDSGPEFTYEQYF.

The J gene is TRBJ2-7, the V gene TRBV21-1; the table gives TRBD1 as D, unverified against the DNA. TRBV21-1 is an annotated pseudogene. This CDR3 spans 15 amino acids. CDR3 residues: CASSEVPGESYEQYF. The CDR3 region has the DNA TGTGCCAGCAGCGAAGTTCCAGGGGAGAGCTACGAGCAGTACTTC.

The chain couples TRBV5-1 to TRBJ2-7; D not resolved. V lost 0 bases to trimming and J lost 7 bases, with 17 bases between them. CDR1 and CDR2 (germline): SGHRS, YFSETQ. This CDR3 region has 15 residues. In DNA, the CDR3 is TGCGCCAGCAGCTTGGTGATTGGGAATTTAGCTGAGCAGTACTTC. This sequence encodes CASSLVIGNLAEQYF. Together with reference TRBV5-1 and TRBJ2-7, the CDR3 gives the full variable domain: KAGVTQTPRYLIKTRGQQVTLSCSPISGHRSVSWYQQTPGQGLQFLFEYFSETQRNKGNFPGRFSGRQFSNSRSEMNVSTLELGDSALYLCASSLVIGNLAEQYFGPGTRLTVT.

Here the CDR3 reads CASSYRGGNSPLHF. CDR3 bases: TGTGCCAGCAGCTACAGGGGTGGTAATTCACCCCTCCACTTT. The chain carries TRBV12-3 or TRBV12-4 and TRBJ1-6; the match to TRBD1 covers 7 bases. This CDR3 has 14 residues. V was clipped by 6 bases and J by 6 bases; unmatched bases: 5.